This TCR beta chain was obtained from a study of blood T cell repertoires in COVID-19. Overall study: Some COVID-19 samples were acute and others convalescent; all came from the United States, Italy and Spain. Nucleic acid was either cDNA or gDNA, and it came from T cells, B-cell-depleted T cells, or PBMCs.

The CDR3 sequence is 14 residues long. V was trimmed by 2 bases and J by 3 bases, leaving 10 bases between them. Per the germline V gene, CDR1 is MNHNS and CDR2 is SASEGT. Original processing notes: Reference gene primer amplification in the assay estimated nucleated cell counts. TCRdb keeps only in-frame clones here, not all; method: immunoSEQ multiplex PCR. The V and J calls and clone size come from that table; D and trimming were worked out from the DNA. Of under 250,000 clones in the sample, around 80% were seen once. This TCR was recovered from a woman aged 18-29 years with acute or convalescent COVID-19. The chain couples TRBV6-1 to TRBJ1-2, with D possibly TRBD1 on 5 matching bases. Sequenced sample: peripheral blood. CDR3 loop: CASSESDRYYGYTF. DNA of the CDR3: TGTGCCAGCAGTGAATCAGACAGATACTATGGCTACACCTTC.